The present entry profiles one T cell receptor beta chain with its context. Profiled with immunoSEQ multiplex PCR; TCRdb holds only in-frame clones, not every one. The data show some 700,000 clones, roughly 90% seen once. Germline V gene sequence: CDR1 SGHRS, CDR2 YFSETQ. Trimming removed 5 bases from V and 0 bases from J, with 20 bases in between. This CDR3 region has 17 residues. This entry belongs to a study of shared T cell receptors in the human thymus. The same specimen was also included in a second study, on human thymus T cells. This second study says: Donation was from healthy Finnish infants who were having corrective surgery that addressed congenital heart defects. Thymus tissue was removed during corrective cardiac surgery. In unrelated individuals, thymic repertoires overlapped highly, according to related research.

Material: thymocytes. The sequence came from a boy younger than two with a congenital heart defect. The gene calls are TRBV5-1 and TRBJ1-2; maybe TRBD1 (6 bases). The CDR3 protein is CASSLDRNSRANYGYTF. The CDR3 DNA follows: TGCGCCAGCAGTTTAGACAGGAACAGTAGGGCTAACTATGGCTACACCTTC.